The sequence of this T cell receptor (beta chain) was determined in a study of sequential checkpoint blockade in melanoma. Study background: Randomization was 1:1 between first-line nivolumab→ipilimumab and ipilimumab→nivolumab. Each arm's sequence ended with maintenance nivolumab.

Profiled with immunoSEQ multiplex PCR; TCRdb holds only in-frame clones, not every one. The data contain about 12,000 clones, nearly 80% of them seen just once; the ten biggest clones take up more than 45%. Specified treatment: randomized to nivolumab then ipilimumab (arm A) or the reverse (arm B). DNA-damaging chemotherapy had not been given to any patient beforehand. Sorted cells were live CD3+CD8+, lacking CD19 and CD56, from PBMCs. The germline CDR1 and CDR2 sequences are SGHRS and YFSETQ. Trimming cost V 5 bases and J 9 bases, with 15 bases left between them. This CDR3 is built from 14 residues. The sequencing used CD8+ T cells sorted from blood (inferred from file names), collected from a patient given nivolumab and ipilimumab in sequence. V and J are TRBV5-1 and TRBJ1-6; no clear D gene. The receptor was derived from a human donor with melanoma. Written as DNA, the CDR3 is TGCGCCAGCAGGTGGGAGTGGGCGACTTCACCCCTCCACTTT. Its protein product is CASRWEWATSPLHF.